Below are 14 T cell receptor beta chains sequenced from a single sample in a study of monozygotic twins with inflammatory bowel disease. TCRdb reprocessed the 5' RACE reads and reports one entry per CDR3 protein, with no DNA. Its table lists roughly 330,000 distinct CDR3 sequences. The material sequenced was blood. Receptors were obtained from a human donor with ulcerative colitis or Crohn's disease, or a healthy co-twin of an affected twin (not recorded which).

This chain links TRBV7-9 with TRBJ1-1; TCRdb returns TRBD1, unconfirmable since there is no DNA. In germline, CDR1 is SEHNR, CDR2 FQNEAQ (reference sequence). The CDR3 spans 15 residues. The CDR3 is CASSSPDREGTEAFF.

The chain uses TRBV6-5 and TRBJ2-5; TCRdb designates TRBD1, a call that cannot be tested without DNA. Germline CDR1 is MNHEY and CDR2 is SVGAGI. This CDR3 has 13 residues. Here the CDR3 reads CASSWSNGAGEYF.

The gene calls are TRBV7-8 and TRBJ2-7; TCRdb's assignment of TRBD1 cannot be checked, as there is no DNA. This CDR3 region has 14 residues. Germline CDR1 reads SGHVS; CDR2 reads FQNEAQ. The CDR3 spells CASSLGGTVVEQYF.

The chain recombines TRBV20-1 with TRBJ1-1; TCRdb proposes TRBD1, but this gene call is untestable without DNA. This CDR3 has 14 amino acids. From germline, CDR1 is DFQATT and CDR2 SNEGSKA (reference sequence). The CDR3 is CSATQGRMNTEAFF.

The rearrangement joins TRBV12-3 or TRBV12-4 to TRBJ1-5; TCRdb's D gene call, TRBD1, goes unchecked for lack of DNA. The CDR3 contains 14 residues. This chain's CDR3 is CASSIRRANQPQHF.

The V gene is TRBV6-2 or TRBV6-3, the J gene TRBJ2-7; TCRdb names TRBD2, which stays unverified in the absence of DNA. CDR1 is MNHEY and CDR2 is SVGEGT in the germline V gene. The CDR3 is 14 residues long. The CDR3 here is CASSLTSEKYEQYF.

This chain connects TRBV20-1 to TRBJ1-1; without DNA, the TCRdb call of TRBD1 cannot be checked. The CDR3 has 14 residues. Germline lookup yields CDR1 DFQATT and CDR2 SNEGSKA (reference sequence). CDR3 in amino acids: CSASRLGVGTEAFF.

V and J are TRBV2 and TRBJ2-3. The CDR3 runs to 13 residues. The germline CDR1 and CDR2 sequences are SNHLY and FYNNEI. The CDR3 loop is CASSERRFDTQYF.

The rearrangement joins TRBV28 to TRBJ2-1. Germline-derived CDR1 and CDR2 are MDHEN and SYDVKM. This CDR3 comprises 13 residues. CDR3 residues: CASQRGSYNEQFF.

The rearrangement joins TRBV12-3 or TRBV12-4 to TRBJ2-7; TCRdb's D call, TRBD1, is unchecked because there is no DNA. This CDR3 has 14 amino acids. The CDR3: CASSFSGGRYEQYF.

The chain has TRBV10-3 and TRBJ1-5; TCRdb's D gene call, TRBD1, goes unchecked for lack of DNA. There are 15 residues in the CDR3. Germline V gene lookup returns CDR1 ENHRY and CDR2 SYGVKD. The chain's CDR3 is CAISETGQANQPQHF.

The chain uses TRBV28 and TRBJ2-5; TCRdb picks TRBD2, but there is no DNA to check that call. This CDR3 is 12 amino acids long. Germline V gene lookup returns CDR1 MDHEN and CDR2 SYDVKM. The CDR3: CASSWPVETQYF. The whole variable domain, filled in from reference TRBV28 and TRBJ2-5, reads DVKVTQSSRYLVKRTGEKVFLECVQDMDHENMFWYRQDPGLGLRLIYFSYDVKMKEKGDIPEGYSVSREKKERFSLILESASTNQTSMYLCASSWPVETQYFGPGTRLLVL.

The J gene is TRBJ2-7, the V gene TRBV7-9; the D call from TCRdb, TRBD2, cannot be confirmed without DNA. In germline, CDR1 is SEHNR, CDR2 FQNEAQ (reference sequence). The CDR3 covers 16 residues. CDR3 amino acids: CASSLRVSSGSYEQYF. Supplemented by reference TRBV7-9 and TRBJ2-7, the full variable domain reads DTGVSQNPRHKITKRGQNVTFRCDPISEHNRLYWYRQTLGQGPEFLTYFQNEAQLEKSRLLSDRFSAERPKGSFSTLEIQRTEQGDSAMYLCASSLRVSSGSYEQYFGPGTRLTVT.

The chain has TRBV19 and TRBJ1-6. The germline V gene has CDR1 LNHDA and CDR2 SQIVND (reference sequence). The CDR3 loop spans 15 amino acids. CDR3 in amino acids: CASSIDTTESTPLHF.